This TCR beta chain appears in the sequencing data of a study of blood T cells in healthy people across ages. This clonotype was seen a few times. Its antigen remains unknown. Whole-study findings and limits: Per-million-T-cell TCR beta diversity fell roughly linearly with age. Total diversity from one million sequenced T cells was likely underestimated.

Sample-barcoded 5' priming and a J-beta primer mix drove a second PCR of about 6 to 12 cycles. Each CDR3 protein gets one entry after TCRdb re-called the 5' RACE reads with MiXCR. The profile shows fewer than 750,000 distinct CDR3 sequences, under 65% of them singletons. This CDR3 is 14 amino acids long. With 3 bases removed from V and 3 bases from J, the gap between germline ends came to 14 bases. Germline CDR1 SQVTM, CDR2 ANQGSEA. This receptor was identified in a woman aged 80 or older in good health. J is TRBJ1-2 and V is TRBV29-1; D ambiguous. The sample consisted of blood. CDR3 DNA: TGCAGCGTTGAGACGGGGTGGCGGGACTATGGCTACACCTTC. This sequence encodes CSVETGWRDYGYTF.